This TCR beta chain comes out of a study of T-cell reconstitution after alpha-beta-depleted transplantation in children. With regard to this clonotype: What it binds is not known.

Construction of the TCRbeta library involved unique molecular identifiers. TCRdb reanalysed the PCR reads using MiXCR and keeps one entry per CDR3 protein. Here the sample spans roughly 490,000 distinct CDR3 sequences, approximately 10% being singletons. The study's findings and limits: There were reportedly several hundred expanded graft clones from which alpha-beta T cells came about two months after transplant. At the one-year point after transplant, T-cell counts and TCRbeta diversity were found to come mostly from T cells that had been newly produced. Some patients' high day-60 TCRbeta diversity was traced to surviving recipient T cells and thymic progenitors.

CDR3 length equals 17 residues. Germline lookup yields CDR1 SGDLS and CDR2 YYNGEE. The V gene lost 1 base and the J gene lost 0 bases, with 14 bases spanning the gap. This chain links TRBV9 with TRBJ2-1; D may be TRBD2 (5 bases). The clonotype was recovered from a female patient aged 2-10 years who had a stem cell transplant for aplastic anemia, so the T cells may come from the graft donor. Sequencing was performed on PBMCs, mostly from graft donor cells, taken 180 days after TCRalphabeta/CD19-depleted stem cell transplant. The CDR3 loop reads CASSVSLEESSYNEQFF. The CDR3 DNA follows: TGTGCCAGCAGCGTAAGTTTGGAGGAGAGCTCCTACAATGAGCAGTTCTTC.